These 19 T cell receptor beta chains were all obtained from the same sample, sequenced in a study of T cell responses to AZD1222 COVID-19 vaccine. Assay: immunoSEQ multiplex PCR; the TCRdb copy retains only in-frame clones and omits some. Among approximately 82,000 clones, 90% were seen once, and the ten largest hold approximately 5.2%. The sample consisted of peripheral blood, taken on day 0 of AZD1222 vaccination. These receptors came from an adult in good health.

This chain links TRBV30 with TRBJ1-2, with D hard to call. Germline V gene sequence: CDR1 GTSNPN, CDR2 SVGIG (reference sequence). Trimming pared 5 bases from V and 2 bases from J, leaving 15 bases between. The CDR3 length is 14 residues. The CDR3 sequence: CAWLTYAWNYGYTF. The CDR3 region has the DNA TGTGCCTGGCTCACGTATGCCTGGAACTATGGCTACACCTTC.

The V and J genes are TRBV15 and TRBJ1-4; 8 positions match TRBD1. J lost 8 bases, V lost 4 bases, and 12 bases had no gene match. The CDR3 is 16 amino acids. Germline V lookup: CDR1 LNHNV, CDR2 YYDKDF (reference sequence). The CDR3: CATSTPPETGDEKLFF. The CDR3 nucleotides read TGTGCCACCAGCACACCCCCTGAGACAGGGGACGAAAAACTGTTTTTT.

V usage is TRBV6-6 and J usage is TRBJ1-1, with no clear D. V was trimmed by 8 bases and J by 0 bases, leaving 13 bases between them. Germline lookup yields CDR1 MNHNY and CDR2 SVGAGI (reference sequence). The CDR3 totals 14 residues. CDR3 nucleotides: TGTGCCAGCCGTGATAACCACATGAACACTGAAGCTTTCTTT. The encoded protein is CASRDNHMNTEAFF.

This clone was detected only once. This sequence joins TRBV7-3 and TRBJ1-1; 7 bases are shared with TRBD1. The CDR3 runs to 14 residues. Germline V gene data show CDR1 as SGHTA and CDR2 as FQGTGA. V lost 2 bases to trimming and J lost 5 bases; unmatched junction nucleotides: 5. The CDR3 DNA follows: TGTGCCAGCAGCTTAGCGGCACAGGGGACTGAAGCTTTCTTT. This translates into CASSLAAQGTEAFF.

The CDR3 nucleotides are TGTGCCAGCAGCTTGGAAAAGGGCAGGGGGCAACAGCCCCAGCATTTT. Amino acid sequence: CASSLEKGRGQQPQHF. The V call is TRBV5-8, the J call TRBJ1-5, with 8 bases matching TRBD1. Losses at the gene ends were 0 bases for V and 7 bases for J; bases not matched to a gene: 9. The V gene's germline CDR1 is SGHTS and CDR2 YDEGEE. CDR3 length: 16 residues.

The gene calls are TRBV10-1 and TRBJ1-6; D is perhaps TRBD1 (6 bases). V was clipped by 1 base and J by 10 bases, with 17 bases between them. Looked up from germline, CDR1 is WNHNN and CDR2 is SYGVQD (reference sequence). This CDR3 contains 16 residues. CDR3 in amino acids: CASSEWGEQGRSPLHF. The CDR3 DNA sequence: TGCGCCAGCAGTGAGTGGGGAGAACAGGGAAGATCACCCCTCCACTTT.

The V and J genes are TRBV7-2 and TRBJ2-7; 7 bases line up with TRBD2. The CDR3 spans 13 residues. CDR1 is SGHTA, CDR2 FQGNSA, per germline. Unmatched junction bases numbered 1, after V lost 3 bases and J lost 2 bases. The CDR3 DNA sequence: TGTGCCAGCAGCTTCCGGGGGGCCTACGAGCAGTACTTC. Its protein is CASSFRGAYEQYF.

The rearrangement uses TRBV10-3 and TRBJ2-7; the D is unclear. The CDR3 has 11 residues. CDR1 ENHRY and CDR2 SYGVKD come from the germline V gene. V was shortened by 3 bases and J by 3 bases, with 3 bases between the two germline ends. The CDR3 nucleotides read TGTGCCATCAGTGATGGCTACGAGCAGTACTTC. Translated: CAISDGYEQYF.

This chain links TRBV6-5 with TRBJ2-7, with D perhaps TRBD2 (5 bases). CDR1 is MNHEY, CDR2 SVGAGI, per germline. This CDR3 has 13 amino acids. The V and J ends lost 6 bases and 2 bases respectively, with 11 bases between them. CDR3 in DNA: TGTGCCAGCAGCAGGACTCCAGCCTACGAGCAGTACTTC. Residues: CASSRTPAYEQYF.

The gene calls are TRBV6-5 and TRBJ2-7; 7 positions agree with TRBD1. The V and J ends lost 6 bases and 5 bases, in that order; junction bases with no gene match: 13. CDR1 and CDR2 (germline): MNHEY, SVGAGI. The CDR3 consists of 15 residues. This chain's CDR3 is CASSPRGEGAHEQYF. In nucleotides, the CDR3 is TGTGCCAGCAGCCCACGAGGCGAGGGGGCCCACGAGCAGTACTTC.

The chain recombines TRBV2 with TRBJ1-1; weak D call: TRBD1 (5 bases). This CDR3 region has 12 residues. In germline, CDR1 is SNHLY, CDR2 FYNNEI. V was cut by 7 bases and J by 1 base, with 7 bases left in between. The DNA for the CDR3 is TGTGCCAGCAAGGGACCGAACACTGAAGCTTTCTTT. Translation gives CASKGPNTEAFF.

The CDR3 bases are TGTGCCAGCAGCTCGGTCCCCGGGACTGAAGCTTTCTTT. As protein: CASSSVPGTEAFF. V usage is TRBV11-2 and J usage is TRBJ1-1; D call uncertain. The CDR3 has 13 residues. Trimming pared 4 bases from V and 5 bases from J, leaving 11 bases between. Germline V gene data show CDR1 as SGHAT and CDR2 as FQNNGV.

V gene TRBV7-2 combines with J gene TRBJ1-2; 9 positions match TRBD1. V was clipped by 4 bases and J by 11 bases; unmatched bases: 11. Germline V CDR1 and CDR2: SGHTA, FQGNSA. The CDR3 covers 14 residues. In nucleotides, the CDR3 is TGTGCCAGCAGCTGGAACACTCGGACAGGGGATTACACCTTC. Amino acids: CASSWNTRTGDYTF.

The chain combines TRBV5-4 with TRBJ2-1; 8 bases agree with TRBD2. The germline V gene has CDR1 SGHNT and CDR2 YYREEE (reference sequence). Unmatched junction bases numbered 3, after V lost 1 base and J lost 0 bases. The CDR3 is made up of 16 amino acids. In DNA, the CDR3 is TGTGCCAGCAGCTTGTTAGCGGGGAGCTCCTACAATGAGCAGTTCTTC. Translating it yields CASSLLAGSSYNEQFF.

The chain is built from TRBV2 and TRBJ1-4, with D maybe TRBD1 (5 bases). V was shortened by 7 bases and J by 7 bases, with 16 bases between the two germline ends. CDR1 and CDR2 from the germline V gene are SNHLY and FYNNEI. CDR3 length equals 14 residues. The CDR3 loop reads CASTDKFAGEKLFF. CDR3 nucleotides: TGTGCCAGCACGGACAAATTCGCGGGTGAAAAACTGTTTTTT.

V is TRBV4-1 and J is TRBJ1-6; D gene uncertain. Germline loops: CDR1 MGHRA, CDR2 YSYEKL. The CDR3 spans 17 residues. Trimming removed 2 bases at V and 4 bases at J, with 15 bases between. The CDR3 DNA is TGCGCCAGCAGCCAAACTTCAGGAGTTAATTATAATTCACCCCTCCACTTT. Translation gives CASSQTSGVNYNSPLHF.

Remarks on this clone: One junction end does not reproduce the germline sequence, and a read error may be involved. The rearrangement uses TRBV4-2 and TRBJ2-5, with D perhaps TRBD2 (6 bases). Germline CDR1 reads LGHNA; CDR2 reads YNFKEQ. The CDR3 loop spans 13 amino acids. CDR3 sequence reads: CASSQGSGRGVNF. CDR3 in DNA: TGTGCCAGCAGCCAAGGATCGGGTCGCGGGGTTAACTTC.

This sequence joins TRBV9 and TRBJ1-4; TRBD1 matches 10 bases. The trim removed 4 bases at V and 7 bases at J, leaving 10 bases unmatched. This CDR3 has 16 residues. Germline-derived CDR1 and CDR2 are SGDLS and YYNGEE. The CDR3 loop reads CASSPGGQGRGEKLFF. The CDR3 bases are TGTGCCAGCAGCCCCGGGGGACAGGGGCGAGGTGAAAAACTGTTTTTT.

J is TRBJ1-1 and V is TRBV5-1; 7 bases map to TRBD1. CDR1 is SGHRS, CDR2 YFSETQ, per germline. The J segment lost 1 base and the V segment lost 5 bases, leaving 8 bases of the junction unmatched. The length of the CDR3 is 15 residues. Here the CDR3 DNA reads TGCGCCAGCAGTGGAGGGGGCAAGTCGAACACTGAAGCTTTCTTT. Its protein product is CASSGGGKSNTEAFF.